The 28 T cell receptor beta chains below were found in one sample sequenced in a study of blood T cell repertoires in COVID-19. Here immunoSEQ multiplex PCR was the method, and the copy in TCRdb shows in-frame clones only, minus some. The repertoire holds 85,000 to 90,000 clones, with around 80% as singletons. Material for sequencing was peripheral blood. The receptor source for this set is an elderly woman with active or convalescent COVID-19.

The V call is TRBV29-1, the J call TRBJ2-6; 10 bases align to TRBD1. The germline CDR1 and CDR2 sequences are SQVTM and ANQGSEA. CDR3 length: 21 amino acids. With V trimmed by 0 bases and J by 4 bases, 18 bases remained unmatched. The CDR3 is CSVEDFPPRDRGPSGANVLTF. The CDR3 nucleotides are TGCAGCGTTGAAGATTTCCCACCCCGGGACAGGGGTCCATCCGGGGCCAACGTCCTGACTTTC.

CDR3 sequence reads: CATSRDGQGADSPLHF. In DNA, the CDR3 is TGTGCCACCAGCAGAGATGGGCAGGGGGCCGATTCACCCCTCCACTTT. The chain recombines TRBV15 with TRBJ1-6; 8 bases are a match to TRBD1. The CDR3 consists of 16 residues. V gave up 0 bases and J gave up 8 bases; unmatched junction bases: 6. From germline, CDR1 is LNHNV and CDR2 YYDKDF (reference sequence).

J is TRBJ2-7 and V is TRBV5-6, with 10 bases that match TRBD1. This CDR3 has 16 residues. V was pared by 1 base and J by 1 base, with 5 bases of the junction left unmatched. Looked up from germline, CDR1 is SGHDT and CDR2 is YYEEEE. The CDR3 DNA reads as TGTGCCAGCAGCTTGTGGGGACAGGGGACTTCCTACGAGCAGTACTTC. It specifies CASSLWGQGTSYEQYF.

The chain carries TRBV24-1 and TRBJ2-7; 9 bases are a match to TRBD2. Germline V gene lookup returns CDR1 KGHDR and CDR2 SFDVKD. The ends lost 4 bases at V and 6 bases at J; junction bases unmatched: 9. The CDR3 runs 15 residues. The CDR3 region is CATSEGSGGSGEQYF. CDR3 nucleotides: TGTGCCACCAGTGAGGGTAGCGGGGGATCAGGCGAGCAGTACTTC.

In this sample, this clone turned up a few times. The same CDR3 also results from other DNA sequences found in this sample. This chain uses TRBV30 with TRBJ2-5; no firm D call. The CDR3 spans 11 residues. Trimming took 0 bases from V and 5 from J, leaving 4 bases between them. Germline V lookup: CDR1 GTSNPN, CDR2 SVGIG (reference sequence). The chain's CDR3 is CAWSVLETQYF. CDR3 coding DNA: TGTGCCTGGAGTGTACTGGAGACCCAGTACTTC.

The chain is built from TRBV2 and TRBJ1-2, with 8 bases fitting TRBD1. V gave up 4 bases and J gave up 5 bases; unmatched junction bases: 3. The V gene's germline CDR1 is SNHLY and CDR2 FYNNEI. This CDR3 region has 13 residues. In DNA form, the CDR3 reads TGTGCCAGCAGTGGACAGGGGTTATATGGCTACACCTTC. Its protein product is CASSGQGLYGYTF.

The chain uses TRBV25-1 and TRBJ1-1; D not resolved. Germline CDR1 MGHDK, CDR2 SYGVNS. The CDR3 has 13 amino acids. V lost 7 bases, J lost 0 bases, and 9 bases lay in between. Here the CDR3 DNA reads TGTGCCAGCAAAATGGGAGTGAACACTGAAGCTTTCTTT. Its translation is CASKMGVNTEAFF.

The chain couples TRBV5-1 to TRBJ2-1; the match to TRBD1 covers 8 bases. The germline gives CDR1 SGHRS, CDR2 YFSETQ. CDR3 length: 13 amino acids. The V segment lost 7 bases and the J segment 11 bases; nucleotides outside the gene matches: 11. CDR3 loop: CASEQGGSSKQFF. CDR3 DNA sequence: TGCGCCAGCGAACAGGGGGGATCGTCTAAGCAGTTCTTC.

The V gene is TRBV19, the J gene TRBJ2-1, with 7 bases fitting TRBD2. CDR3 length: 16 amino acids. The V gene's germline CDR1 is LNHDA and CDR2 SQIVND (reference sequence). J was trimmed by 7 bases and V by 7 bases; bases with no gene match: 16. The DNA for the CDR3 is TGTGCCAGTAAACCTTGGGGGGGGAGAGAGGGAAATGAGCAGTTCTTC. It specifies CASKPWGGREGNEQFF.

This clone occurred once. V and J are TRBV7-2 and TRBJ1-5; 7 positions agree with TRBD1. V shed 1 base, J shed 4 bases, and the junction held 4 bases outside the gene matches. This CDR3 contains 15 residues. Germline V gives CDR1 SGHTA, CDR2 FQGNSA. CDR3 protein: CASSLVGGQNQPQHF. The CDR3 nucleotides are TGTGCCAGCAGCTTAGTGGGGGGACAGAATCAGCCCCAGCATTTT.

The rearrangement links TRBV15 to TRBJ2-1; 8 positions match TRBD1. The germline V gene encodes CDR1 LNHNV and CDR2 YYDKDF (reference sequence). The junction had 2 bases not matched to a gene; V was cut back by 0 bases and J by 4 bases. The CDR3 contains 15 residues. In nucleotides, the CDR3 is TGTGCCACCAGCAGAGACACAGGGGGTTACAATGAGCAGTTCTTC. It encodes CATSRDTGGYNEQFF.

This chain links TRBV18 with TRBJ2-3, with D perhaps matching TRBD1 (5 bases). The CDR3 covers 15 residues. CDR1 and CDR2 (germline): KGHSH, LQKENI. Trimming stripped 3 bases from V and 0 bases from J, with 10 bases between. The DNA of the CDR3 is TGTGCCAGCTCACCGGACAAAGGGAGCACAGATACGCAGTATTTT. It translates to CASSPDKGSTDTQYF.

J is TRBJ2-1 and V is TRBV7-9, with D perhaps matching TRBD2 (6 bases). Germline V lookup: CDR1 SEHNR, CDR2 FQNEAQ (reference sequence). The CDR3 totals 14 residues. V lost 9 bases and J lost 0, with 12 bases in between. DNA for the CDR3: TGTGCCAGTTCCCTGACTAGCTCCTACAATGAGCAGTTCTTC. Protein product: CASSLTSSYNEQFF.

This chain connects TRBV7-2 to TRBJ1-1; maybe TRBD1 (5 bases). The germline CDR1 and CDR2 sequences are SGHTA and FQGNSA. The length of the CDR3 is 14 residues. Trimming took 2 bases from V and 3 from J, leaving 10 bases between them. In nucleotides, the CDR3 is TGTGCCAGCAGCTTAAGGGGAAAAGACACTGAAGCTTTCTTT. It translates to CASSLRGKDTEAFF.

The gene calls are TRBV6-6 and TRBJ2-3, with TRBD2 identical over 8 bases. The CDR3 spans 12 residues. Per the germline V gene, CDR1 is MNHNY and CDR2 is SVGAGI (reference sequence). Trimming removed 6 bases from V and 6 bases from J; junction bases left unmatched: 2. The CDR3 reads CASRRGEDTQYF. The CDR3 nucleotides read TGTGCCAGCAGGCGGGGGGAGGATACGCAGTATTTT.

The CDR3 region has the DNA TGTGCCAGCAGCCCTCGGACAGGGGGGGTTGGCACTGAAGCTTTCTTT. This encodes CASSPRTGGVGTEAFF. The chain carries TRBV3-1 (or the pseudogene TRBV3-2) and TRBJ1-1; 10 positions agree with TRBD1. The V segment lost 4 bases and the J segment 4 bases; nucleotides outside the gene matches: 9. The CDR3 is 16 residues long. CDR1 and CDR2 from the germline V gene are LGHDT and YNNKEL (reference sequence).

This clone was picked up one time. The chain joins TRBV3-1 (or the pseudogene TRBV3-2) to TRBJ1-2, with D uncertain. This CDR3 region has 13 residues. The germline V gene encodes CDR1 LGHDT and CDR2 YNNKEL (reference sequence). The V gene lost 1 base and the J gene lost 6 bases, with 9 bases spanning the gap. DNA of the CDR3: TGTGCCAGCAGCCAAGCGGTCGGGGATGGCTACACCTTC. Translated, it gives CASSQAVGDGYTF.

In its sample, this clone was seen once. This chain links TRBV20-1 with TRBJ2-1; 9 positions agree with TRBD2. V was pared by 3 bases and J by 4 bases, with 7 bases of the junction left unmatched. The CDR3 runs 15 residues. Germline V gene sequence: CDR1 DFQATT, CDR2 SNEGSKA (reference sequence). In DNA form, the CDR3 reads TGCAGTGCTAGTGCAGCGGGGGGTCCATACAATGAGCAGTTCTTC. This sequence encodes CSASAAGGPYNEQFF.

This clone was seen a handful of times. The rearrangement uses TRBV4-2 and TRBJ2-3, with 7 bases identical to TRBD1. The CDR3 runs 17 residues. The V segment lost 0 bases and the J segment 2 bases; nucleotides outside the gene matches: 8. In germline, CDR1 is LGHNA, CDR2 YNFKEQ. This chain's CDR3 is CASSQDTPGTATDTQYF. In DNA, the CDR3 is TGTGCCAGCAGCCAAGATACCCCCGGGACAGCCACAGATACGCAGTATTTT.

The chain uses TRBV7-2 and TRBJ1-5; TRBD1 aligns across 10 bases. The V gene end was trimmed by 2 bases and the J gene end by 5 bases; junction bases not matched to a gene: 6. This CDR3 spans 16 amino acids. CDR1 and CDR2 from the germline V gene are SGHTA and FQGNSA. The CDR3 loop reads CASSLQGTGVYQPQHF. The CDR3 DNA reads as TGTGCCAGCAGCTTACAAGGGACAGGGGTTTATCAGCCCCAGCATTTT.

The V and J genes are TRBV5-5 and TRBJ1-5; 7 bases match TRBD1. Germline V gene data show CDR1 as SGHKS and CDR2 as YYEKEE (reference sequence). Unmatched junction bases numbered 6, after V lost 4 bases and J lost 2 bases. This CDR3 is 15 amino acids long. CDR3: CASSPTGWGNQPQHF. The CDR3 nucleotides read TGTGCCAGCAGCCCGACAGGGTGGGGCAATCAGCCCCAGCATTTT.

The V and J genes are TRBV9 and TRBJ2-3, with TRBD2 as a possible D gene (6 bases). Trimming took 7 bases from V and 4 from J, leaving 16 bases between them. CDR3 length equals 14 residues. Germline V lookup: CDR1 SGDLS, CDR2 YYNGEE. This CDR3 reads CASGTSRRSDTQYF. CDR3 nucleotide sequence: TGTGCCAGCGGGACTTCTCGTCGTTCAGATACGCAGTATTTT.

The chain has TRBV5-5 and TRBJ2-1; TRBD1 matches at 10 bases. The CDR3 is 18 amino acids. Per germline, CDR1 SGHKS and CDR2 YYEKEE (reference sequence). The V segment lost 4 bases and the J segment 7 bases; nucleotides outside the gene matches: 17. The CDR3 sequence is CASSRSLGRGQGRNEQFF. CDR3 coding DNA: TGTGCCAGCAGCCGGTCCTTGGGGCGGGGACAGGGGCGGAATGAGCAGTTCTTC.

This rearrangement joins TRBV7-2 to TRBJ2-1, with 8 bases matching TRBD1. V lost 6 bases to trimming and J lost 7 bases; unmatched junction nucleotides: 5. Germline assignment: CDR1 SGHTA and CDR2 FQGNSA. The CDR3 is made up of 13 amino acids. CDR3 amino acids: CASREQGDNEQFF. The CDR3, as DNA: TGTGCCAGCAGAGAACAGGGGGATAATGAGCAGTTCTTC.

This clone was seen just once. The J gene is TRBJ2-2, the V gene TRBV19; tentative D call: TRBD1 (5 bases). Trimming took off 5 bases at V and 1 base at J, with 17 bases between the two ends. The CDR3 is made up of 17 amino acids. The germline V gene has CDR1 LNHDA and CDR2 SQIVND (reference sequence). In DNA, the CDR3 is TGTGCCAGTAGTCGGACGGCTAATCAGGGGAACACCGGGGAGCTGTTTTTT. Its protein is CASSRTANQGNTGELFF.

The chain has TRBV9 and TRBJ1-3; 10 nucleotides align to TRBD1. Trimming at V came to 0 bases and at J to 1 base, leaving 10 bases not matched to a gene. CDR3 length equals 19 residues. Germline loops: CDR1 SGDLS, CDR2 YYNGEE. The CDR3 DNA reads as TGTGCCAGCAGCGTAGGTGGACCTGGACAGGGGGTATCTGGAAACACCATATATTTT. This gives the protein CASSVGGPGQGVSGNTIYF.

The chain combines TRBV19 with TRBJ1-4, with 8 bases that match TRBD1. This CDR3 region has 14 residues. The V segment lost 7 bases and the J segment 5 bases; nucleotides outside the gene matches: 6. Germline CDR1 reads LNHDA; CDR2 reads SQIVND (reference sequence). This CDR3 is CASNAGGQNEKLFF. The CDR3 DNA follows: TGTGCCAGTAACGCAGGGGGCCAGAATGAAAAACTGTTTTTT.

The table lists this clone with a count of one. The chain has TRBV7-9 and TRBJ1-5; perhaps TRBD1 as D (6 bases). Germline V gives CDR1 SEHNR, CDR2 FQNEAQ (reference sequence). CDR3 length: 14 residues. With 3 bases removed from V and 1 base from J, the gap between germline ends came to 7 bases. The CDR3 reads CASSFGTSNQPQHF. DNA for the CDR3: TGTGCCAGCAGCTTCGGGACAAGCAATCAGCCCCAGCATTTT.